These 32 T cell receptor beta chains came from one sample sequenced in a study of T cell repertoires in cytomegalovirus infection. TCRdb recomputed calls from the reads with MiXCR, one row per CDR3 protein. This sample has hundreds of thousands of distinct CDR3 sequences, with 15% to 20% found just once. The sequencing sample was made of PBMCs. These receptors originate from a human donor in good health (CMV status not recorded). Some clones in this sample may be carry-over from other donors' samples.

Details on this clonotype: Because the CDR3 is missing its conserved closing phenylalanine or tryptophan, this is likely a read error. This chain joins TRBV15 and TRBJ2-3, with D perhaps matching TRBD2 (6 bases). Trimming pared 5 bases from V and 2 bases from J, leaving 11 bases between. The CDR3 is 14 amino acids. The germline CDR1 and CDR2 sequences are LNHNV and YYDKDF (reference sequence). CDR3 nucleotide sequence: TGTGCCACCAGCCCTAGACTAGACACAGATACGCAGTATTTG. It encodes CATSPRLDTDTQYL.

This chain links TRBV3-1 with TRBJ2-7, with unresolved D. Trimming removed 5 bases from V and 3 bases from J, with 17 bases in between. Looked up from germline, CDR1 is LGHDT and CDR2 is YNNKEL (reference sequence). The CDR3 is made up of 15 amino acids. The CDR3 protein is CASSGRSSSVYEQYF. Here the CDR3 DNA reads TGTGCCAGCAGCGGCCGGTCCAGTTCGGTCTACGAGCAGTACTTC.

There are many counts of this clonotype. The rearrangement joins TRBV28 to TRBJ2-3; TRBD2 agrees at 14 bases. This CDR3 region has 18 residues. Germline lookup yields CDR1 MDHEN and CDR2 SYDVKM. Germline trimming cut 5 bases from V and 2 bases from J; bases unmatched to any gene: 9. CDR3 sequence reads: CASSNLGLAGGNTDTQYF. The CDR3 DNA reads TGTGCCAGCAGTAACCTCGGACTAGCGGGGGGCAACACAGATACGCAGTATTTT.

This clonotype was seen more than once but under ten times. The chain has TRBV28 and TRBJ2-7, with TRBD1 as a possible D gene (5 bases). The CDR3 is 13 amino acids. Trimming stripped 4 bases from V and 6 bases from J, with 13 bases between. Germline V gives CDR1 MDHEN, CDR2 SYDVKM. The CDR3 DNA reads TGTGCCAGCAGTTCAGGGATTTTAGGCGAGCAGTACTTC. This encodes CASSSGILGEQYF.

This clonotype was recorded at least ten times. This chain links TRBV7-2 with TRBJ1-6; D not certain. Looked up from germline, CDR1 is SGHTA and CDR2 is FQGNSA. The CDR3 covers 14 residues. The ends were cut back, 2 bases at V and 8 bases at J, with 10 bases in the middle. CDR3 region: CASSLRQWDSPLHF. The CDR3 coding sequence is TGTGCCAGCAGCTTAAGGCAGTGGGATTCACCCCTCCACTTT. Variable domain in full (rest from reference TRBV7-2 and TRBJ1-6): GAGVSQSPSNKVTEKGKDVELRCDPISGHTALYWYRQSLGQGLEFLIYFQGNSAPDKSGLPSDRFSAERTGGSVSTLTIQRTQQEDSAVYLCASSLRQWDSPLHFGNGTRLTVT.

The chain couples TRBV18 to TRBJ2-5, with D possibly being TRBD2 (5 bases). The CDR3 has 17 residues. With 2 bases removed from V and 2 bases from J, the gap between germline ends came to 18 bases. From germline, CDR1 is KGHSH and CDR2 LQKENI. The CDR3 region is CASSPSQDSYGQETQYF. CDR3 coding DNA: TGTGCCAGCTCACCAAGCCAGGACTCCTACGGGCAAGAGACCCAGTACTTC.

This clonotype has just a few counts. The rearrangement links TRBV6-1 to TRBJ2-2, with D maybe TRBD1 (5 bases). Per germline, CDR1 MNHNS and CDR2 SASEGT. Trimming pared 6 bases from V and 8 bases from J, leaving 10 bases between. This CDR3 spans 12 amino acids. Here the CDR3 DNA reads TGTGCCAGCAGGGACACCATAGGGGAGCTGTTTTTT. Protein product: CASRDTIGELFF.

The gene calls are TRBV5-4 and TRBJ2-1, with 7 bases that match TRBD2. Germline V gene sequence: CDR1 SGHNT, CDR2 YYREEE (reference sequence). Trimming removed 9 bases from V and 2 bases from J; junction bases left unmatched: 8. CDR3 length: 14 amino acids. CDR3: CATQLAEPYNEQFF. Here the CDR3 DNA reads TGTGCCACCCAGCTAGCGGAACCCTACAATGAGCAGTTCTTC.

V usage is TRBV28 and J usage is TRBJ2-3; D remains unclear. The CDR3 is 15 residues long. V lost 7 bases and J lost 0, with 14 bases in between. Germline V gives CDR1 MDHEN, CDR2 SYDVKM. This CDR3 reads CASTRIQLSTDTQYF. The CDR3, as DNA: TGTGCCAGCACTAGAATACAGTTAAGCACAGATACGCAGTATTTT. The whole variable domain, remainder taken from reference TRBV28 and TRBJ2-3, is DVKVTQSSRYLVKRTGEKVFLECVQDMDHENMFWYRQDPGLGLRLIYFSYDVKMKEKGDIPEGYSVSREKKERFSLILESASTNQTSMYLCASTRIQLSTDTQYFGPGTRLTVL.

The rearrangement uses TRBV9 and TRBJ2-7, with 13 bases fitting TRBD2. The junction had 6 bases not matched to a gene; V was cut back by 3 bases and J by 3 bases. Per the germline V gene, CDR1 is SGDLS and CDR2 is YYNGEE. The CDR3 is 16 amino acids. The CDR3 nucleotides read TGTGCCAGCAGCGCTTCCGGGACTAGCGGGAACTACGAGCAGTACTTC. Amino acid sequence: CASSASGTSGNYEQYF.

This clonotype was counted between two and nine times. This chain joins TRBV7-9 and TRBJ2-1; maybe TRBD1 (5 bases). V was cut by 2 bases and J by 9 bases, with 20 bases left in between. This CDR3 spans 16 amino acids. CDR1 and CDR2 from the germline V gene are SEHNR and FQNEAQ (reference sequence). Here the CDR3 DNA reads TGTGCCAGCAGCTTATTGTTCACAGGTCCATTGAGTGAGCAGTTCTTC. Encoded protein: CASSLLFTGPLSEQFF.

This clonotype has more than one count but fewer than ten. The DNA for the CDR3 is TGTGCCAGCAGCCCCACGGCCCAGGCAGGGTTCGATGAGCAGTTCTTC. This codes for CASSPTAQAGFDEQFF. This chain joins TRBV7-9 and TRBJ2-1, with a tentative D call TRBD1 (5 bases). Trimming cost V 5 bases and J 8 bases, with 22 bases left between them. The CDR3 has 16 residues. Per germline, CDR1 SEHNR and CDR2 FQNEAQ (reference sequence).

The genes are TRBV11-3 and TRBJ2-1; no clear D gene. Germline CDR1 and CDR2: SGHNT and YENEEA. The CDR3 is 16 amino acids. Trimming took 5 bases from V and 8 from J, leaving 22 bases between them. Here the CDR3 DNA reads TGTGCCAGCAGCGACCCCACGGACCCGACCCTACATGAGCAGTTCTTC. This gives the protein CASSDPTDPTLHEQFF.

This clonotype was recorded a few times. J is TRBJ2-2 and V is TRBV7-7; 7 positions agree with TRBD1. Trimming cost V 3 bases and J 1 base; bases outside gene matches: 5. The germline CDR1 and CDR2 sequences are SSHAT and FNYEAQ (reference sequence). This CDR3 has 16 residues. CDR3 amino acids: CASSLARTGNTGELFF. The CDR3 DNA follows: TGTGCCAGCAGCTTGGCCCGGACAGGGAACACCGGGGAGCTGTTTTTT.

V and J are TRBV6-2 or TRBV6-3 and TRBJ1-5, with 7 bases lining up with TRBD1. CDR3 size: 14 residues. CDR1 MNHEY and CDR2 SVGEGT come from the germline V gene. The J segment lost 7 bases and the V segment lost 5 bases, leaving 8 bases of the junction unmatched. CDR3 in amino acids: CASSKRQGWQPQHF. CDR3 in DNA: TGTGCCAGCAGTAAACGACAGGGATGGCAGCCCCAGCATTTT.

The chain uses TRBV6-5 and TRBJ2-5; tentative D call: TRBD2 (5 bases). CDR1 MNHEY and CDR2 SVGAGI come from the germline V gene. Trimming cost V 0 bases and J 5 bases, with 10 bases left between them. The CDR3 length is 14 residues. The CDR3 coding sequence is TGTGCCAGCAGTTACTCGAAGGGCGGGGAGACCCAGTACTTC. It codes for CASSYSKGGETQYF.

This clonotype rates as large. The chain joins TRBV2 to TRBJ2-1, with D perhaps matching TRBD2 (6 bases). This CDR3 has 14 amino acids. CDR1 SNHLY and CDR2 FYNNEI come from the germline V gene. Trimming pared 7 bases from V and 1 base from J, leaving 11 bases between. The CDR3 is CASTSGVSYNEQFF. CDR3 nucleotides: TGTGCCAGCACCTCGGGGGTATCCTACAATGAGCAGTTCTTC. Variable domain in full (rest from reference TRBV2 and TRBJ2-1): EPEVTQTPSHQVTQMGQEVILRCVPISNHLYFYWYRQILGQKVEFLVSFYNNEISEKSEIFDDQFSVERPDGSNFTLKIRSTKLEDSAMYFCASTSGVSYNEQFFGPGTRLTVL.

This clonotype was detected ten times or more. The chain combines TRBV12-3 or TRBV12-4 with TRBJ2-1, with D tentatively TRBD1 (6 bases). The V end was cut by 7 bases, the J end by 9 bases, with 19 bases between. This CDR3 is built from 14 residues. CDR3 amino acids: CASTLIPDSREQFF. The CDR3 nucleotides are TGTGCCAGCACCCTAATACCGGACAGCCGTGAGCAGTTCTTC.

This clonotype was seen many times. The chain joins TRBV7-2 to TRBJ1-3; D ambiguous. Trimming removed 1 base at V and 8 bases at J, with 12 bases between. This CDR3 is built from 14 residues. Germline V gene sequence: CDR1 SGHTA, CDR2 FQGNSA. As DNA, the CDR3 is TGTGCCAGCAGCTTAGTGGAAGCTGGGGACACCATATATTTT. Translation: CASSLVEAGDTIYF.

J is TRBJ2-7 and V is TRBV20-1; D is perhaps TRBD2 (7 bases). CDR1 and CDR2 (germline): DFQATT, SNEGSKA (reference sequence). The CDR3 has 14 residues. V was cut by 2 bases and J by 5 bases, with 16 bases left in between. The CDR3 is CSARKTGGSNEQYF. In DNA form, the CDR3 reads TGCAGTGCTAGAAAGACGGGGGGCTCGAACGAGCAGTACTTC.

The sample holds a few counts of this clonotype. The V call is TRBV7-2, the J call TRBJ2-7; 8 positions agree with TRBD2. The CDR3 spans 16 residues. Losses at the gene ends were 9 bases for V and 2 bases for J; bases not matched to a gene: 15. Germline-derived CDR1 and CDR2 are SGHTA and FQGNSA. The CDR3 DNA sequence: TGTGCCAGTGAACCCAAAATTAGCGGGAATGCCTACGAGCAGTACTTC. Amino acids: CASEPKISGNAYEQYF.

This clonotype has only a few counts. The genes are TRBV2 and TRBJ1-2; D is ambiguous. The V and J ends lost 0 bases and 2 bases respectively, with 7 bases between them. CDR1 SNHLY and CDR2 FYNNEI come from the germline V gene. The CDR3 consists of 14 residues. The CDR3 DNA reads TGTGCCAGCAGTGAAGCTACGGTCAACTATGGCTACACCTTC. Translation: CASSEATVNYGYTF. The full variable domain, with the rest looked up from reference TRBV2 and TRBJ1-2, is EPEVTQTPSHQVTQMGQEVILRCVPISNHLYFYWYRQILGQKVEFLVSFYNNEISEKSEIFDDQFSVERPDGSNFTLKIRSTKLEDSAMYFCASSEATVNYGYTFGSGTRLTVV.

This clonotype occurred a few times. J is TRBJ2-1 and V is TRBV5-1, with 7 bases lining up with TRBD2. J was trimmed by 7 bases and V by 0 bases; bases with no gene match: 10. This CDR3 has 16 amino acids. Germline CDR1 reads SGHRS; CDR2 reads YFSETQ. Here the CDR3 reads CASSLGAGWRENEQFF. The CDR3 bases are TGCGCCAGCAGCTTGGGCGCTGGGTGGCGGGAGAATGAGCAGTTCTTC.

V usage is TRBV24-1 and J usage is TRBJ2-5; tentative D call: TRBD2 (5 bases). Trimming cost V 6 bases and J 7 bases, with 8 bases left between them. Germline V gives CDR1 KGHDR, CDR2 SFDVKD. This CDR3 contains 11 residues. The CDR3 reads CATSYGGTQYF. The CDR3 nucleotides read TGTGCCACCAGTTACGGAGGGACCCAGTACTTC.

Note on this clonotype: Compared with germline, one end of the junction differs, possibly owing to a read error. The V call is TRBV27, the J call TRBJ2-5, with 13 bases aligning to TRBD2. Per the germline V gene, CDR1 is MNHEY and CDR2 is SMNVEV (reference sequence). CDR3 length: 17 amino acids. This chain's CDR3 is CASSSLTSGGPQGTQYF. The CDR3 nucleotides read TGTGCCAGCAGTTCCCTGACTAGCGGGGGGCCTCAAGGGACCCAGTACTTC.

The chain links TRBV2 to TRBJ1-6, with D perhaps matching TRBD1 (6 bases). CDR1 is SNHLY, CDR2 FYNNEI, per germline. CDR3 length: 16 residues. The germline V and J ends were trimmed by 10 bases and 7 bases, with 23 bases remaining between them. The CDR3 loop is CATTLLQGVSNSPLHF. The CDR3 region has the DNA TGTGCCACCACACTTTTACAGGGTGTGTCAAATTCACCCCTCCACTTT. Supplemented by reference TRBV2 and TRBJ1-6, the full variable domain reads EPEVTQTPSHQVTQMGQEVILRCVPISNHLYFYWYRQILGQKVEFLVSFYNNEISEKSEIFDDQFSVERPDGSNFTLKIRSTKLEDSAMYFCATTLLQGVSNSPLHFGNGTRLTVT.

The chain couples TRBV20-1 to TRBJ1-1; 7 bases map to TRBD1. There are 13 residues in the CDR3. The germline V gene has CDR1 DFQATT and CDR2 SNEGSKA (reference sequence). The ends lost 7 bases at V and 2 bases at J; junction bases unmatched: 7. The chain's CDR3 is CSGRQGTNTEAFF. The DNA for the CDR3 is TGCAGTGGCAGACAGGGTACCAACACTGAAGCTTTCTTT.

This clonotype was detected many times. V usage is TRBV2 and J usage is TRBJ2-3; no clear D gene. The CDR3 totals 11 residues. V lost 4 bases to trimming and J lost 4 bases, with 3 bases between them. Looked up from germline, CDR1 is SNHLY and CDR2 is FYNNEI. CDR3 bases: TGTGCCAGCAGTGCCGCAGATACGCAGTATTTT. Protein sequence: CASSAADTQYF.

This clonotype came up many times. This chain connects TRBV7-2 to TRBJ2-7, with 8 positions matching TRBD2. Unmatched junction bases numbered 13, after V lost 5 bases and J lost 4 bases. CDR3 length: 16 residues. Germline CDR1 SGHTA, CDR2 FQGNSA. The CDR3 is CASSPPSGRLLYEQYF. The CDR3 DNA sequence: TGTGCCAGCAGCCCGCCCAGCGGGAGACTGTTGTACGAGCAGTACTTC.

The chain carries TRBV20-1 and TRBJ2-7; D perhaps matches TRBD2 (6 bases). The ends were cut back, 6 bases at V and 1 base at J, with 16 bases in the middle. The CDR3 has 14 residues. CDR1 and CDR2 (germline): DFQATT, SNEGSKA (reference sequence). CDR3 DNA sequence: TGCAGTGCCGAGGACGGGGGTAGGTCCTACGAGCAGTACTTC. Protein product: CSAEDGGRSYEQYF.

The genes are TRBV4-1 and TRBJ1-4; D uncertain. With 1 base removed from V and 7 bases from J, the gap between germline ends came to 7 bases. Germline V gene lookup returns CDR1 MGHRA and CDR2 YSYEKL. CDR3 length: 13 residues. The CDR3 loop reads CASSQVGSEKLFF. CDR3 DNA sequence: TGCGCCAGCAGCCAAGTGGGCAGTGAAAAACTGTTTTTT.

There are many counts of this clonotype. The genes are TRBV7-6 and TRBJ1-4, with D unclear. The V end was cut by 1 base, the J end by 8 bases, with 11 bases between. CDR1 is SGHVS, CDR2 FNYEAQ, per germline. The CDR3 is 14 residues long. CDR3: CASSLGRLREKLFF. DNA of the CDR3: TGTGCCAGCAGCTTAGGCAGGTTGAGAGAAAAACTGTTTTTT.